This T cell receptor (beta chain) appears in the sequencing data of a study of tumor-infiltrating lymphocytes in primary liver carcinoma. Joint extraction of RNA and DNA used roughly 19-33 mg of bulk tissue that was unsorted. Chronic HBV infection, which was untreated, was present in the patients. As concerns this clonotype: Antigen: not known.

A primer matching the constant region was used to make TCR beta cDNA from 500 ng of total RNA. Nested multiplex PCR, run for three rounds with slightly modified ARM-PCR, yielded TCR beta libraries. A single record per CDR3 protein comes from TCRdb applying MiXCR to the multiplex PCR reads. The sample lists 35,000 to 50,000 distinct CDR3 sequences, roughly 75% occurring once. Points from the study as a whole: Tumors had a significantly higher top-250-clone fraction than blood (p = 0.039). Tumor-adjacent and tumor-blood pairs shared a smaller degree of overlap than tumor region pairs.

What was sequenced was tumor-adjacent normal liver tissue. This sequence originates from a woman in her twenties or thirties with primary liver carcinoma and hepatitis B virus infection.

CDR3 region: CAGSWAGTGRYNEQFF. The CDR3, as DNA: TGTGCCGGGAGCTGGGCCGGGACAGGGAGATACAATGAGCAGTTCTTC. The chain is built from TRBV11-2 and TRBJ2-1, with TRBD1 identical over 9 bases. The CDR3 has 16 amino acids. Germline V gene lookup returns CDR1 SGHAT and CDR2 FQNNGV. Trimming cost V 11 bases and J 4 bases; bases outside gene matches: 15.